Presented here are 8 T cell receptor beta chains from one specimen sequenced in a study of graft-versus-host responses after intestinal transplantation. No antigen has been assigned to these receptors. Assay used: immunoSEQ multiplex PCR; TCRdb lists only in-frame clones, some missing. The data contain approximately 93,000 clones, around 90% of them singletons. Sample: unstimulated CD8+ T cells sorted from spleen or lymph node cells, taken before transplant. These receptors were taken from a human donor who was the organ donor for an intestinal transplant.

V gene TRBV7-3 combines with J gene TRBJ2-3, with D perhaps matching TRBD2 (6 bases). CDR1 is SGHTA and CDR2 is FQGTGA in the germline V gene. The CDR3 is made up of 15 amino acids. V lost 0 bases to trimming and J lost 6 bases, with 13 bases between them. The CDR3, as DNA: TGTGCCAGCAGCTTAACGGGGGGAAATTTGGATACGCAGTATTTT. Translation gives CASSLTGGNLDTQYF.

The chain recombines TRBV2 with TRBJ2-1; D perhaps matches TRBD2 (5 bases). The length of the CDR3 is 15 residues. Germline V gene sequence: CDR1 SNHLY, CDR2 FYNNEI. V lost 9 bases and J 3 bases, leaving 18 bases between the germline ends. DNA for the CDR3: TGTGCCAGAAGCCGAGTCGGAGGAGACTACAATGAGCAGTTCTTC. It encodes CARSRVGGDYNEQFF.

This clone was seen a single time. This rearrangement joins TRBV6-5 to TRBJ2-1, with TRBD2 identical over 12 bases. The germline V gene has CDR1 MNHEY and CDR2 SVGAGI. With 7 bases clipped from V and 6 bases from J, the junction kept 4 bases outside the gene matches. The CDR3 spans 14 residues. CDR3 loop: CASTPSGRANEQFF. DNA for the CDR3: TGTGCCAGCACACCTAGCGGGAGGGCCAATGAGCAGTTCTTC.

This chain uses TRBV11-3 with TRBJ2-3, with 13 bases fitting TRBD2. CDR1 SGHNT and CDR2 YENEEA come from the germline V gene. The CDR3 covers 18 residues. V trimming: 3 bases; J trimming: 2 bases; junction bases outside the gene matches: 8. CDR3 sequence reads: CASSFTQGTSGVTDTQYF. CDR3 DNA: TGTGCCAGCAGCTTTACCCAGGGGACTAGCGGGGTCACAGATACGCAGTATTTT.

The CDR3 is CASSQREGDYNEQFF. CDR3 nucleotides: TGTGCCAGCAGCCAACGGGAGGGAGACTACAATGAGCAGTTCTTC. The V gene is TRBV4-2, the J gene TRBJ2-1; TRBD2 matches 8 bases. CDR3 length: 15 amino acids. CDR1 LGHNA and CDR2 YNFKEQ come from the germline V gene. The V and J ends lost 2 bases and 3 bases, in that order; junction bases with no gene match: 3.

The rearrangement joins TRBV5-1 to TRBJ2-3; D perhaps matches TRBD2 (6 bases). The CDR3 sequence is 16 residues long. CDR1 and CDR2 from the germline V gene are SGHRS and YFSETQ. The ends were cut back, 4 bases at V and 2 bases at J, with 17 bases in the middle. The CDR3: CASSPVGGMTTDTQYF. DNA for the CDR3: TGCGCCAGCAGCCCGGTGGGAGGAATGACCACAGATACGCAGTATTTT.

J is TRBJ2-7 and V is TRBV4-2, with 8 bases that match TRBD1. Germline values: CDR1 LGHNA, CDR2 YNFKEQ. The CDR3 extends over 17 amino acids. Trimming cost V 0 bases and J 3 bases; bases outside gene matches: 10. The CDR3 DNA sequence: TGTGCCAGCAGCCAAGACGGAGGAGGGGACAGGATCTACGAGCAGTACTTC. Its protein product is CASSQDGGGDRIYEQYF.

The V and J genes are TRBV6-6 and TRBJ2-7, with unresolved D. Trimming pared 0 bases from V and 4 bases from J, leaving 4 bases between. This CDR3 is 12 amino acids long. The germline V gene encodes CDR1 MNHNY and CDR2 SVGAGI (reference sequence). This CDR3 reads CASSYSSYEQYF. DNA of the CDR3: TGTGCCAGCAGTTACTCGAGTTACGAGCAGTACTTC.